By share, the clone carrying this TCR beta chain counts as medium-sized. This CDR3 spans 18 amino acids. The V gene's germline CDR1 is SGHNT and CDR2 YENEEA. V trimming: 5 bases; J trimming: 5 bases; junction bases outside the gene matches: 13. This entry comes from a study of T cells in localized non-small cell lung cancer. Profiled with immunoSEQ multiplex PCR; TCRdb holds only in-frame clones, not every one. This sample has 830 or so clones; roughly 20% occur once, and the top ten carry around 20%. This TCR was recovered from a man aged 40 to 75 with stage II lung adenocarcinoma. Specimen: normal lung tissue next to the tumor, collected before any cancer treatment. The chain uses TRBV11-3 and TRBJ2-5; 14 nucleotides agree with TRBD2. The CDR3 sequence is CASSQGGGTSGSGETQYF. The CDR3 nucleotides read TGTGCCAGCAGCCAAGGAGGGGGGACTAGCGGGAGCGGGGAGACCCAGTACTTC.